This T cell receptor (beta chain) was captured in a study of T cell changes during pregnancy in multiple sclerosis. Measured with immunoSEQ multiplex PCR; TCRdb has only the in-frame clones, and not every one. The profile covers roughly 50,000 clones, with approximately 92% appearing a single time and under 0.3% taken by the ten largest. This clone showed up just once. The clonotype comes from a female donor with multiple sclerosis, enrolled in a pregnancy study. The sequencing here drew on CD4+ T cells from peripheral blood mononuclear cells, taken in the third trimester of pregnancy.

The CDR3 coding sequence is TGTGCCAGCAGTATGGGGGACAGGAGATACACTGAAGCTTTCTTT. Protein: CASSMGDRRYTEAFF. The rearrangement joins TRBV2 to TRBJ1-1, with 8 bases identical to TRBD1. This CDR3 contains 15 residues. With V trimmed by 5 bases and J by 3 bases, 8 bases remained unmatched. Germline assignment: CDR1 SNHLY and CDR2 FYNNEI.